These 17 T cell receptor beta chains were sequenced from one sample in a study of Graves' ophthalmopathy and Graves' hyperthyroidism. RNA served as the template for amplifying TCR beta CDR3 regions. The first round was an RT-PCR with HTBI primers, and the second round was a multiplex PCR. MiXCR, run by TCRdb on the multiplex PCR reads, gives a single entry per CDR3 protein. The table records roughly 410,000 distinct CDR3 sequences, roughly 14% of them present only once. Sequencing was performed on peripheral blood. The receptors here all came from a woman in her late teens or twenties with stable Graves' hyperthyroidism.

This clonotype has a count of ten or more. The J gene is TRBJ2-7, the V gene TRBV11-2; D might be TRBD1 (5 bases). This CDR3 has 13 amino acids. The V end lost 5 bases, the J end lost 1 base, and 9 bases lay between the germline ends. Germline CDR1 and CDR2: SGHAT and FQNNGV. CDR3 sequence: CASSLRASYEQYF. DNA of the CDR3: TGTGCCAGCAGCCTCAGGGCATCCTACGAGCAGTACTTC.

This clonotype was detected many times. The rearrangement joins TRBV12-3 or TRBV12-4 to TRBJ1-1, with D perhaps matching TRBD1 (5 bases). Trimming removed 6 bases at V and 6 bases at J, with 20 bases between. The CDR3 consists of 15 residues. DNA of the CDR3: TGTGCCAGCAGCCACCCGGGCGCTCGGGGCGCTGAAGCTTTCTTT. It specifies CASSHPGARGAEAFF.

This clonotype was observed many times. V and J are TRBV6-1 and TRBJ1-2, with a possible D match to TRBD1 (6 bases). Germline CDR1 MNHNS, CDR2 SASEGT. This CDR3 region has 15 residues. Trimming took off 2 bases at V and 4 bases at J, with 14 bases between the two ends. CDR3 region: CASSETITGPYGYTF. Written as DNA, the CDR3 is TGTGCCAGCAGTGAAACCATAACAGGGCCCTATGGCTACACCTTC.

This clonotype was seen at least ten times. The chain has TRBV12-3 or TRBV12-4 and TRBJ1-1; D gene unclear. This CDR3 is 13 amino acids long. V lost 3 bases to trimming and J lost 1 base, with 6 bases between them. CDR3 protein: CASSLIGNTEAFF. In DNA form, the CDR3 reads TGTGCCAGCAGTTTGATCGGGAACACTGAAGCTTTCTTT.

This clonotype was seen at least ten times. The rearrangement uses TRBV25-1 and TRBJ1-1; D is uncertain. CDR3 length: 13 residues. Trimming took off 3 bases at V and 3 bases at J, with 8 bases between the two ends. Germline assignment: CDR1 MGHDK and CDR2 SYGVNS. In DNA form, the CDR3 reads TGTGCCAGCAGTGAGGGGTCGGACACTGAAGCTTTCTTT. As protein: CASSEGSDTEAFF.

This clonotype was counted at least ten times. The chain combines TRBV7-9 with TRBJ1-1; no definite D call. Germline V gives CDR1 SEHNR, CDR2 FQNEAQ (reference sequence). This CDR3 comprises 15 residues. Trimming left V 0 bases short and J 4 bases short, with 12 bases between. CDR3 amino acids: CASSLAPGATTEAFF. The CDR3, as DNA: TGTGCCAGCAGCTTAGCGCCGGGCGCCACCACTGAAGCTTTCTTT.

The chain joins TRBV6-5 to TRBJ2-7; the D is unclear. The V end lost 2 bases, the J end lost 2 bases, and 10 bases lay between the germline ends. This CDR3 contains 14 residues. Germline-derived CDR1 and CDR2 are MNHEY and SVGAGI. The CDR3: CASSYKVSAYEQYF. The DNA for the CDR3 is TGTGCCAGCAGTTACAAGGTGTCGGCCTACGAGCAGTACTTC.

V is TRBV11-1 and J is TRBJ2-2, with 8 bases aligning to TRBD1. The trim removed 5 bases at V and 5 bases at J, leaving 16 bases unmatched. Germline lookup yields CDR1 SGHAT and CDR2 FQDESV (reference sequence). The CDR3 is 18 residues long. CDR3 DNA: TGTGCCAGCAGCGTTCGCATGACAGGGGCGTTGGGTACCGGGGAGCTGTTTTTT. Its translation is CASSVRMTGALGTGELFF.

This clonotype was picked up many times. The chain employs TRBV28 and TRBJ2-5; no reliable D call. Looked up from germline, CDR1 is MDHEN and CDR2 is SYDVKM. Trimming stripped 6 bases from V and 2 bases from J, with 13 bases between. This CDR3 is 14 amino acids long. CDR3 protein: CASSPHLGQETQYF. The CDR3, as DNA: TGTGCCAGCAGCCCGCATCTAGGACAAGAGACCCAGTACTTC.

This clonotype was observed at least ten times. The chain recombines TRBV15 with TRBJ2-3; 8 nucleotides align to TRBD2. Per the germline V gene, CDR1 is LNHNV and CDR2 is YYDKDF (reference sequence). The CDR3 contains 14 residues. J lost 7 bases, V lost 2 bases, and 5 bases had no gene match. The CDR3 DNA reads as TGTGCCACCAGCAGATCACGGGGGGGGAATACGCAGTATTTT. Its protein product is CATSRSRGGNTQYF.

This clonotype was detected only a few times. CDR3 residues: CASSSRGAGYYEQYF. For the CDR3, the DNA is TGTGCCAGCAGTTCCAGAGGCGCGGGGTACTACGAGCAGTACTTC. The chain uses TRBV6-5 and TRBJ2-7, with a possible D match to TRBD2 (6 bases). CDR1 is MNHEY, CDR2 SVGAGI, per germline. Deletions cut 4 bases from V and 3 bases from J, with 16 bases between. CDR3 size: 15 residues.

The table lists this clonotype with many counts. The V gene is TRBV6-1, the J gene TRBJ2-2; 9 bases map to TRBD2. The CDR3 runs to 14 residues. V was pared by 4 bases and J by 4 bases, with 1 base of the junction left unmatched. Germline CDR1 reads MNHNS; CDR2 reads SASEGT. CDR3 nucleotides: TGTGCCAGCAGTGCACTAGCGGGCACCGGGGAGCTGTTTTTT. The encoded protein is CASSALAGTGELFF.

This clonotype was seen ten or more times. This rearrangement joins TRBV2 to TRBJ2-5; no definite D call. Looked up from germline, CDR1 is SNHLY and CDR2 is FYNNEI. The V gene lost 1 base and the J gene lost 9 bases, with 12 bases spanning the gap. There are 13 residues in the CDR3. DNA of the CDR3: TGTGCCAGCAGTGAAGAGGGCGTGGCGGCCCAGTACTTC. This translates into CASSEEGVAAQYF.

CDR3 amino acids: CASSLFGGSNTGELFF. DNA for the CDR3: TGTGCCAGCAGTTTATTCGGGGGTTCGAACACCGGGGAGCTGTTTTTT. The chain uses TRBV27 and TRBJ2-2; perhaps TRBD2 as D (6 bases). This CDR3 is 16 amino acids long. V was pared by 1 base and J by 0 bases, with 9 bases between. Germline loops: CDR1 MNHEY, CDR2 SMNVEV (reference sequence).

The chain links TRBV12-3 or TRBV12-4 to TRBJ1-2, with 8 bases that match TRBD1. This CDR3 is 14 amino acids long. Trimming at V came to 6 bases and at J to 4 bases, leaving 7 bases not matched to a gene. The CDR3 nucleotides read TGTGCCAGCAGGACAGGGGCACTGACCTATGGCTACACCTTC. Its translation: CASRTGALTYGYTF.

In its sample, this clonotype was seen many times. V gene TRBV15 combines with J gene TRBJ2-5; 9 bases map to TRBD2. The CDR3 sequence is 14 residues long. Per germline, CDR1 LNHNV and CDR2 YYDKDF (reference sequence). After removal of 5 bases from V and 4 bases from J, the junction contained 5 bases not matched to a gene. CDR3 DNA: TGTGCCACCAGCGAGCGGGGGGTCGGAGAGACCCAGTACTTC. Translating gives CATSERGVGETQYF.

This clonotype was recorded many times. The rearrangement links TRBV12-3 or TRBV12-4 to TRBJ2-7, with TRBD1 matching 8 bases. Trimming took 6 bases from V and 6 from J; bases not matched to a gene: 10. The CDR3 extends over 14 amino acids. The CDR3 nucleotides read TGTGCCAGCAGACCTCGGGCAGGGGGCAGCGAGCAGTACTTC. Protein: CASRPRAGGSEQYF.